This T cell receptor beta chain was recovered during a study of blood T cell repertoires in COVID-19. Study context: Material from acute and convalescent COVID-19 was sourced from the United States, Italy and Spain.

As processed by the authors: The authors estimated nucleated cell counts from reference gene primer amplification. The protocol was immunoSEQ multiplex PCR, while the TCRdb copy is restricted to in-frame clones and leaves out a portion. V, J and clone size were drawn from that table, and D and trimming were deduced from the DNA. In the table there are 44,000 or so clones, around 80% of which are singletons. Germline V CDR1 and CDR2: WSHSY, SAAADI. V lost 6 bases to trimming and J lost 3 bases, with 15 bases between them. This CDR3 region has 14 residues. The rearrangement uses TRBV10-2 and TRBJ2-7; a possible D gene is TRBD1 (6 bases). Material: peripheral blood. The clonotype originates from a man older than 75 in a cohort sampled during active COVID-19. This CDR3 is CASRDPGQNYEQYF. CDR3 nucleotide sequence: TGCGCCAGCAGAGATCCGGGACAAAACTACGAGCAGTACTTC.